This T cell receptor beta chain was obtained from a study of PD-1 blockade in mismatch repair-deficient tumors. The protocol was immunoSEQ multiplex PCR, while the TCRdb copy is restricted to in-frame clones and leaves out a portion. The sample yields 90,000 to 130,000 clones, about 74% seen once. The CDR3 contains 18 residues. V was clipped by 4 bases and J by 1 base; unmatched bases: 15. CDR1 and CDR2 from the germline V gene are SGHKS and YYEKEE (reference sequence). The rearrangement links TRBV5-5 to TRBJ2-3; 7 bases are a match to TRBD2. Specimen: peripheral blood, collected 60 weeks after starting pembrolizumab. The clonotype was recovered from an adult with mismatch repair-deficient cancer. The CDR3 DNA follows: TGTGCCAGCAGCCGCAGAGCTAGCGGTTATGAGGGCACAGATACGCAGTATTTT. It encodes CASSRRASGYEGTDTQYF. Together with reference TRBV5-5 and TRBJ2-3, the CDR3 gives the full variable domain: DAGVTQSPTHLIKTRGQQVTLRCSPISGHKSVSWYQQVLGQGPQFIFQYYEKEERGRGNFPDRFSARQFPNYSSELNVNALLLGDSALYLCASSRRASGYEGTDTQYFGPGTRLTVL.